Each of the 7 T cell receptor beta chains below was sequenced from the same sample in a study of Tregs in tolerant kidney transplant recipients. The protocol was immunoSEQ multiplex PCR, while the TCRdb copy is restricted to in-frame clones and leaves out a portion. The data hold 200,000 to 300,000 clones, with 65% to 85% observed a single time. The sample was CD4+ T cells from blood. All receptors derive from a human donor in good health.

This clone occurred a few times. The CDR3 DNA reads TGTGCCTGGAGTCAGGACAGTTATCAGCCCCAGCATTTT. Its translation: CAWSQDSYQPQHF. V usage is TRBV30 and J usage is TRBJ1-5; the D gene is possibly TRBD1 (6 bases). V lost 2 bases to trimming and J lost 5 bases, with 10 bases between them. This CDR3 contains 13 residues. Germline CDR1 reads GTSNPN; CDR2 reads SVGIG (reference sequence).

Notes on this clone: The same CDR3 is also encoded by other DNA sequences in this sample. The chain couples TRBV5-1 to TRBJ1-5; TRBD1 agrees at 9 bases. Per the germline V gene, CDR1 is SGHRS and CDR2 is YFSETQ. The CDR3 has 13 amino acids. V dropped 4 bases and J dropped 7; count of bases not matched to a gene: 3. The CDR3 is CASSPGQGQPQHF. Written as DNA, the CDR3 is TGCGCCAGCAGCCCGGGACAGGGCCAGCCCCAGCATTTT.

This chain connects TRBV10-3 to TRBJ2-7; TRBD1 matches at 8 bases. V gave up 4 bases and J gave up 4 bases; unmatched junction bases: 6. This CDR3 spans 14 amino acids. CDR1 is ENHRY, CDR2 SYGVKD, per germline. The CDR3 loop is CAISGRGHIYEQYF. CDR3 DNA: TGTGCCATCAGTGGCAGGGGGCACATATACGAGCAGTACTTC.

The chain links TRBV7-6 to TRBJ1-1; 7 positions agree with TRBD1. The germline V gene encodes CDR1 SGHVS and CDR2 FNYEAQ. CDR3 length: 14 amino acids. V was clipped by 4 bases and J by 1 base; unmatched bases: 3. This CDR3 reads CASSYGTANTEAFF. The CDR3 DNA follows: TGTGCCAGCAGCTACGGGACAGCGAACACTGAAGCTTTCTTT.

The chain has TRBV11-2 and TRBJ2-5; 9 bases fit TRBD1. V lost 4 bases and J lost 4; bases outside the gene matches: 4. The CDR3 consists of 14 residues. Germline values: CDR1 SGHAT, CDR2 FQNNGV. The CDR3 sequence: CASSWTGVRETQYF. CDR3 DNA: TGTGCCAGCAGCTGGACAGGGGTACGAGAGACCCAGTACTTC.

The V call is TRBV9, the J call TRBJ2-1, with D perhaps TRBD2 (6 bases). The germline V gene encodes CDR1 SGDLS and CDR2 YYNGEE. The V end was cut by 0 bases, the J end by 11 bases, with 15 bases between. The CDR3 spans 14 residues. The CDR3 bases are TGTGCCAGCAGCGTAGACTTTCCGGGCGGGAAGCAGTTCTTC. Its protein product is CASSVDFPGGKQFF.

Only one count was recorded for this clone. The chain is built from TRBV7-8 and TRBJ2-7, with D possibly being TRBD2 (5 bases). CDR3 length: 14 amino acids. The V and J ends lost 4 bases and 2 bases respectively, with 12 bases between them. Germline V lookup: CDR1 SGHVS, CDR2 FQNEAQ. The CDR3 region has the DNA TGTGCCAGCAGCTCGGACGGGAACGCCTACGAGCAGTACTTC. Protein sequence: CASSSDGNAYEQYF.